This T cell receptor (beta chain) was documented in a study of T-cell memory formation after mild COVID-19. This clonotype has a handful of counts. The antigen is unknown. Using its own MiXCR run on the 5' RACE reads, TCRdb lists one record per CDR3 protein. The repertoire consists of hundreds of thousands of distinct CDR3 sequences, with roughly an eighth occurring once and the leading ten covering about 24%. Study-level points and caveats: Most CD4+ clones that shrank were in CM and EM, while CD8+ ones turned up in EMRA.

CDR1 SEHNR and CDR2 FQNEAQ come from the germline V gene (reference sequence). This CDR3 is 15 amino acids long. V was clipped by 5 bases and J by 7 bases; unmatched bases: 8. The TCR originated in a man in his late teens or twenties who had mild COVID-19 (a few samples of this study predate the infection). Cell type and time point are not known. The chain is built from TRBV7-9 and TRBJ1-4; 9 bases match TRBD1. The sequenced sample consisted of PBMCs or a T cell subset sorted from them (not recorded which). The CDR3 DNA follows: TGTGCCAGCAGCCCAGAGACAGGGGGTGGTGAAAAACTGTTTTTT. The encoded protein is CASSPETGGGEKLFF.